Listed here is a single T cell receptor (beta chain). The antigen is undetermined. The DNA is left out, because the CDR3 cannot be placed on it with certainty; the CDR3 is given as TCRdb lists it. The assay was immunoSEQ multiplex PCR, and TCRdb's table has in-frame clones only and misses some. Here the sample spans under 15,000 clones, 90% to 96% being singletons. The CDR3 has 15 residues if both end residues are counted. Germline values: CDR1 SGHTA, CDR2 FQGNSA. The data were taken from a study of neoadjuvant nivolumab and ipilimumab in lung cancer. General study results and limits: Resected tumors had greater TCR richness and clonality than uninvolved lung. Pathologic regression was not significantly tied to TCR clonality. From pretherapy to surgery, tumor richness and clonality rose with dual therapy. Pretherapy blood TCR richness correlated positively with resected tumor richness.

Sequenced here: peripheral blood, sampled after neoadjuvant nivolumab, alone or with ipilimumab, at or shortly before surgery. The gene calls are TRBV7-2 and TRBJ2-7; the table calls TRBD1, which could not be checked here. The TCR sequence derives from an adult with non-small cell lung cancer. The CDR3 loop is CASTPSTGPIFWQYF.